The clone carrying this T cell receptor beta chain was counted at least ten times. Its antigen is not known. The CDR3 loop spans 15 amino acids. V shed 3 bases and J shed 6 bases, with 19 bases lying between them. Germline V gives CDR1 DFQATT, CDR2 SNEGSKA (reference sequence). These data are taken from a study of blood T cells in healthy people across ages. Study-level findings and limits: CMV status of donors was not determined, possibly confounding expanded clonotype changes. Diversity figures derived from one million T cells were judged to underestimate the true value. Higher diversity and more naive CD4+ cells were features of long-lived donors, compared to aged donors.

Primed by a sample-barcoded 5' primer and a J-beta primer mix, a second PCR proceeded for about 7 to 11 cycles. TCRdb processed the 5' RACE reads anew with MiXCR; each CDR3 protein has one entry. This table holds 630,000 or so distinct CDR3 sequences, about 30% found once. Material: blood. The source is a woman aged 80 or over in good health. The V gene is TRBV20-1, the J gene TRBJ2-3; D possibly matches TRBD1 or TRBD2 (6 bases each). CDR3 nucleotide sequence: TGCAGTGCTAGGGCGCGGCGGGGACACCCGGATACGCAGTATTTT. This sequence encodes CSARARRGHPDTQYF.